Presented here are 25 T cell receptor beta chains from one specimen sequenced in a study of Ad26.COV2.S vaccination and SARS-CoV-2 variants. The assay was immunoSEQ multiplex PCR, and TCRdb's table has in-frame clones only and misses some. The sample has 300,000 to 400,000 clones; less than 90% are singletons. Treatment defined: 19 received Ad26.COV2.S at low or high dose, single or two shots; roughly five received placebo; per-sample allocation not given. It was on day 63 after the first vaccine or placebo injection that samples were taken. The material was peripheral blood, obtained in a trial of Ad26.COV2.S vaccine versus placebo. Receptors were obtained from a person aged 18-60 years who received the Ad26.COV2.S COVID-19 vaccine or a placebo.

The chain uses TRBV4-1 and TRBJ2-2; no definite D call. Germline V gives CDR1 MGHRA, CDR2 YSYEKL. The CDR3 contains 12 residues. Trimming shortened V by 5 bases and J by 7 bases, and 8 bases separated the two germline ends. CDR3 nucleotide sequence: TGCGCCAGCAGCGGGGTTAACGGGGAGCTGTTTTTT. This encodes CASSGVNGELFF.

The chain couples TRBV2 to TRBJ2-5; D is unresolved. Trimming took off 7 bases at V and 2 bases at J, with 5 bases between the two ends. CDR3 length: 11 amino acids. Germline lookup yields CDR1 SNHLY and CDR2 FYNNEI. CDR3 residues: CASKLQETQYF. The CDR3 coding sequence is TGTGCCAGCAAGCTGCAAGAGACCCAGTACTTC.

In regard to this clone: The same CDR3 also results from other DNA sequences found in this sample. The chain recombines TRBV5-1 with TRBJ2-7; TRBD2 agrees at 11 bases. Germline V gene data show CDR1 as SGHRS and CDR2 as YFSETQ. J was trimmed by 3 bases and V by 3 bases; bases with no gene match: 2. The CDR3 length is 14 residues. The CDR3 sequence: CASSSTSGSYEQYF. The CDR3 DNA is TGCGCCAGCAGCTCCACTAGCGGGAGCTACGAGCAGTACTTC.

The V call is TRBV10-3, the J call TRBJ1-1, with D perhaps matching TRBD1 (5 bases). The germline V gene encodes CDR1 ENHRY and CDR2 SYGVKD. This CDR3 contains 12 residues. V was clipped by 2 bases and J by 11 bases, with 12 bases between them. In nucleotides, the CDR3 is TGTGCCATCAGTGAGGGACAACGGGCCGCTTTCTTT. This translates into CAISEGQRAAFF.

The rearrangement joins TRBV14 to TRBJ1-4; D is perhaps TRBD1 (6 bases). This CDR3 is built from 15 residues. The germline V gene has CDR1 SGHDN and CDR2 FVKESK. Trimming cost V 3 bases and J 6 bases, with 14 bases left between them. The CDR3 DNA follows: TGTGCCAGCAGCCAGCGGGGGGGCATTTATGAAAAACTGTTTTTT. It encodes CASSQRGGIYEKLFF.

The CDR3 loop reads CASSPQLAGDYEQYF. In nucleotides, the CDR3 is TGTGCCAGCAGCCCCCAACTAGCGGGGGACTACGAGCAGTACTTC. This chain links TRBV9 with TRBJ2-7, with 11 bases matching TRBD2. CDR1 and CDR2 (germline): SGDLS, YYNGEE. The length of the CDR3 is 15 residues. V lost 4 bases, J lost 3 bases, and 6 bases stayed unmatched.

The V gene is TRBV18, the J gene TRBJ2-1; D is perhaps TRBD1 (5 bases). Germline CDR1 reads KGHSH; CDR2 reads LQKENI. There are 11 residues in the CDR3. Trimming shortened V by 6 bases and J by 9 bases, and 9 bases separated the two germline ends. CDR3 sequence (DNA): TGTGCCAGCTCCTACCAGGGTGAGCAGTTCTTC. Its protein is CASSYQGEQFF.

The gene calls are TRBV10-3 and TRBJ2-3; 8 nucleotides agree with TRBD2. Looked up from germline, CDR1 is ENHRY and CDR2 is SYGVKD. There are 14 residues in the CDR3. Unmatched junction bases numbered 10, after V lost 10 bases and J lost 4 bases. CDR3 protein: CATTGGGASDTQYF. In DNA, the CDR3 is TGTGCCACCACGGGAGGGGGGGCTTCAGATACGCAGTATTTT.

In nucleotides, the CDR3 is TGCACCAGCAGCCAAGGCCCCGGACAGTTTGCAACTAATGAAAAACTGTTTTTT. Amino acid sequence: CTSSQGPGQFATNEKLFF. This chain uses TRBV1 with TRBJ1-4; the DNA was not used to check the table's D call, TRBD1. TRBV1 is listed as a pseudogene. This CDR3 contains 18 residues.

This clone was recorded a few times. The chain recombines TRBV6-4 with TRBJ2-2, with TRBD2 identical over 8 bases. There are 16 residues in the CDR3. CDR1 and CDR2 from the germline V gene are MRHNA and SNTAGT. The J segment lost 3 bases and the V segment lost 2 bases, leaving 5 bases of the junction unmatched. The chain's CDR3 is CASSDDARGDTGELFF. In DNA form, the CDR3 reads TGTGCCAGCAGTGACGACGCGCGGGGGGACACCGGGGAGCTGTTTTTT.

The V call is TRBV27, the J call TRBJ2-7, with 13 bases lining up with TRBD2. CDR3 length equals 15 residues. V dropped 8 bases and J dropped 0; count of bases not matched to a gene: 4. Germline CDR1 reads MNHEY; CDR2 reads SMNVEV (reference sequence). CDR3 coding DNA: TGTGCCAGCGGGGGACTAGCGGGACCCTCCTACGAGCAGTACTTC. It yields the protein CASGGLAGPSYEQYF.

This chain uses TRBV13 with TRBJ1-1; TRBD1 matches at 12 bases. Germline V gene sequence: CDR1 PRHDT, CDR2 FYEKMQ (reference sequence). V trimming: 4 bases; J trimming: 6 bases; junction bases outside the gene matches: 12. The CDR3 covers 17 residues. This chain's CDR3 is CASSWTGTGGRFAEAFF. DNA of the CDR3: TGTGCCAGCAGCTGGACTGGGACAGGGGGCCGTTTCGCTGAAGCTTTCTTT.

The chain combines TRBV6-1 with TRBJ1-2; 10 nucleotides align to TRBD1. This CDR3 comprises 16 residues. Germline CDR1 and CDR2: MNHNS and SASEGT. Unmatched junction bases numbered 9, after V lost 4 bases and J lost 4 bases. CDR3 protein: CASSGTGGLLGYGYTF. The CDR3, as DNA: TGTGCCAGCAGTGGGACAGGGGGTCTTCTTGGCTATGGCTACACCTTC.

V is TRBV4-1 and J is TRBJ2-7; TRBD2 matches 13 bases. V gave up 9 bases and J gave up 5 bases; unmatched junction bases: 7. The CDR3 extends over 14 amino acids. CDR1 is MGHRA, CDR2 YSYEKL, per germline. CDR3 bases: TGCGCCAGTCGAGGGACTAGCGGGATAAACGAGCAGTACTTC. Translated: CASRGTSGINEQYF.

The chain couples TRBV25-1 to TRBJ1-2; possibly TRBD1 for D (5 bases). Germline assignment: CDR1 MGHDK and CDR2 SYGVNS. The V and J ends lost 7 bases and 2 bases respectively, with 17 bases between them. The length of the CDR3 is 15 residues. The CDR3 DNA reads TGTGCCAGCACCAATTCCAGGGTTCTCAACTATGGCTACACCTTC. Residues: CASTNSRVLNYGYTF.

The gene calls are TRBV24-1 and TRBJ2-3; weak D call: TRBD2 (5 bases). CDR3 length: 15 residues. Germline V gives CDR1 KGHDR, CDR2 SFDVKD. Trimming stripped 2 bases from V and 1 base from J, with 9 bases between. For the CDR3, the DNA is TGTGCCACCAGTGATTCCAGGACTGGCACAGATACGCAGTATTTT. Translation: CATSDSRTGTDTQYF.

The chain joins TRBV18 to TRBJ1-5; D is perhaps TRBD1 (5 bases). The CDR3 has 13 amino acids. The V end was cut by 4 bases, the J end by 8 bases, with 12 bases between. The germline V gene encodes CDR1 KGHSH and CDR2 LQKENI. The DNA of the CDR3 is TGTGCCAGCTCACTCAGGGATTTGGAGCCCCAGCATTTT. Protein: CASSLRDLEPQHF.

The V and J genes are TRBV10-3 and TRBJ2-3; no definite D call. This CDR3 region has 15 residues. Trimming pared 10 bases from V and 0 bases from J, leaving 17 bases between. Germline CDR1 and CDR2: ENHRY and SYGVKD. The CDR3 bases are TGTGCCACCCGAACTTCGGGCACTAGCACAGATACGCAGTATTTT. Protein: CATRTSGTSTDTQYF.

V gene TRBV7-3 combines with J gene TRBJ2-1; possible D gene TRBD1, 5 bases. From germline, CDR1 is SGHTA and CDR2 FQGTGA. The length of the CDR3 is 12 residues. V was clipped by 5 bases and J by 5 bases, with 7 bases between them. CDR3 DNA: TGTGCCAGCAGCCCACAGGACAATGAGCAGTTCTTC. As protein: CASSPQDNEQFF.

This clone was seen a single time. The chain links TRBV6-2 or TRBV6-3 to TRBJ2-7, with 7 bases lining up with TRBD2. Germline V gene data show CDR1 as MNHEY and CDR2 as SVGEGT. Unmatched junction bases numbered 6, after V lost 0 bases and J lost 1 base. This CDR3 spans 16 amino acids. CDR3 region: CASSYSGGRGSYEQYF. In DNA, the CDR3 is TGTGCCAGCAGTTACTCGGGCGGGCGGGGGTCCTACGAGCAGTACTTC.

The rearrangement uses TRBV2 and TRBJ1-5; TRBD1 agrees at 9 bases. The V gene's germline CDR1 is SNHLY and CDR2 FYNNEI. Trimming at V came to 4 bases and at J to 4 bases, leaving 2 bases not matched to a gene. The CDR3 totals 14 residues. CDR3: CASSGQGVNQPQHF. The CDR3 nucleotides are TGTGCCAGCAGTGGACAGGGGGTGAATCAGCCCCAGCATTTT.

The chain couples TRBV7-9 to TRBJ1-1; TRBD1 might be the D (5 bases). The germline V and J ends were trimmed by 5 bases and 5 bases, with 12 bases remaining between them. This CDR3 is built from 13 residues. In germline, CDR1 is SEHNR, CDR2 FQNEAQ (reference sequence). CDR3 residues: CASSGAGRTEAFF. As DNA, the CDR3 is TGTGCCAGCAGCGGCGCAGGGCGGACTGAAGCTTTCTTT.

The chain joins TRBV30 to TRBJ1-3; TRBD1 is a possible D gene (5 bases). Germline V gene sequence: CDR1 GTSNPN, CDR2 SVGIG (reference sequence). The CDR3 contains 16 residues. V lost 2 bases, J lost 0 bases, and 14 bases lay in between. CDR3 nucleotides: TGTGCCTGGAGTCTGGGGGTTACGTTCTCTGGAAACACCATATATTTT. Translating gives CAWSLGVTFSGNTIYF.

J is TRBJ1-2 and V is TRBV11-1; no reliable D call. Germline V CDR1 and CDR2: SGHAT, FQDESV (reference sequence). V was pared by 4 bases and J by 5 bases, with 14 bases between. This CDR3 contains 14 residues. The CDR3 DNA sequence: TGTGCCAGCAGCTACGGACCACGTCAATATGGCTACACCTTC. This sequence encodes CASSYGPRQYGYTF.

CDR3 DNA sequence: TGTGCCAGCTCACCAGGGACAGGGGTCGGAGGCTACACCTTC. This encodes CASSPGTGVGGYTF. The chain has TRBV18 and TRBJ1-2; 10 positions agree with TRBD1. Germline V gene sequence: CDR1 KGHSH, CDR2 LQKENI. The CDR3 has 14 residues. V trimming: 2 bases; J trimming: 8 bases; junction bases outside the gene matches: 5.